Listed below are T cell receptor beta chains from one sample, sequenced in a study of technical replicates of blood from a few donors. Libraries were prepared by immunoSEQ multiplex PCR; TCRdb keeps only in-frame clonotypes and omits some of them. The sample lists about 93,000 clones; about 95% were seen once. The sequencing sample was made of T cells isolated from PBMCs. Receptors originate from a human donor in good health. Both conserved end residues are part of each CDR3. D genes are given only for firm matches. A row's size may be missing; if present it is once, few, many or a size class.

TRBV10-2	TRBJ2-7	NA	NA	TGCGCCAGCTCTAGTGGATCCTACGAGCAGTACTTC	CASSSGSYEQYF
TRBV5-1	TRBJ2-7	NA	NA	TGCGCCAGCAGCGCCCAGGACGAGCAGTACTTC	CASSAQDEQYF
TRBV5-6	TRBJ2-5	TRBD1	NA	TGTGCCAGCAGCACCCTCTCACAGGGGCCGGGAGAGACCCAGTACTTC	CASSTLSQGPGETQYF
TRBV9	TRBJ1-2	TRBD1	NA	TGTGCCAGCAGCCCGGCGGACAGGGGCGGCTACACCTTC	CASSPADRGGYTF
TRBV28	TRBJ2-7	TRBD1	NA	TGTGCCAGCAGTTTGCCAGACGACAGGGTCACTTACGAGCAGTACTTC	CASSLPDDRVTYEQYF
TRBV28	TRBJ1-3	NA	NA	TGTGCCAGCCGTTCCCTGGGGAGCTTCTCTGGAAACACCATATATTTT	CASRSLGSFSGNTIYF
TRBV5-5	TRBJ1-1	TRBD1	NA	TGTGCCAGCAGCTCCAGGACAGGAACGAACACTGAAGCTTTCTTT	CASSSRTGTNTEAFF
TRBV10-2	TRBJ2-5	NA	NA	TGCGCCAGCAGTGAGGGGTGGGCCCAAGAGACCCAGTACTTC	CASSEGWAQETQYF
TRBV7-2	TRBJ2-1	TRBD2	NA	TGTGCCAGCAGCTTAGGTCCAGGACTAGCATACAATGAGCAGTTCTTC	CASSLGPGLAYNEQFF
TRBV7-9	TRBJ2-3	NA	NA	TGTGCCAGCAGGGCACCTAGCACAGATACGCAGTATTTT	CASRAPSTDTQYF
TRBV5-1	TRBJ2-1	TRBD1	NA	TGCGCCAGCAGTCTGACCGGGACAGGGGGCAATGAGCAGTTCTTC	CASSLTGTGGNEQFF
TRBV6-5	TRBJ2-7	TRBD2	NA	TGTGCCAGCAGCCCCCTAGCGGGAGCTGGCGAGCAGTACTTC	CASSPLAGAGEQYF
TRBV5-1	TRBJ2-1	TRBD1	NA	TGCGCCAGCAGCCTGCGGACAGGGGGGACTGTCAATGAGCAGTTCTTC	CASSLRTGGTVNEQFF
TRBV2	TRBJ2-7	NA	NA	TGTGCCAGCAGTCGGACAGAAACCTCCTACGAGCAGTACTTC	CASSRTETSYEQYF
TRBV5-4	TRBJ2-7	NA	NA	TGTGCCAGCAGCTTGCCAGGGGAGAGCTACGAGCAGTACTTC	CASSLPGESYEQYF
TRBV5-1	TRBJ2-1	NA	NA	TGCGCCAGCAGCTTTAACTACAATGAGCAGTTCTTC	CASSFNYNEQFF
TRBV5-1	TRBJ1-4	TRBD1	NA	TGCGCCAGCAGTCCAATCGACAGGGAGATAAAAGGAGGAACTAATGAAAAACTGTTTTTT	CASSPIDREIKGGTNEKLFF
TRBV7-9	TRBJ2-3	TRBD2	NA	TGTGCCAGCAGCTTAGCGGGTAGCGGGAGCGAAACAGATACGCAGTATTTT	CASSLAGSGSETDTQYF
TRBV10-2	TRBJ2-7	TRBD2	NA	TGCGCCAGCCCAACGACTAGCGGGAGCTCCTACGAGCAGTACTTC	CASPTTSGSSYEQYF
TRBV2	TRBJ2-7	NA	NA	TGTGCCAGCGGCCAGTATAGCCCTTACGAGCAGTACTTC	CASGQYSPYEQYF
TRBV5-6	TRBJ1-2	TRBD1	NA	TGTGCCAGCAGCCTACGGGACAGGGAAGGGGGCTACACCTTC	CASSLRDREGGYTF
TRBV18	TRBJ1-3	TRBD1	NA	TGTGCCAGCTCTCTTGGACAGGGGATCTTTGGAAACACCATATATTTT	CASSLGQGIFGNTIYF
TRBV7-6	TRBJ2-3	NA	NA	TGTGCCAGCAGCCGCACCCCTACGGGAATGGGCACAGATACGCAGTATTTT	CASSRTPTGMGTDTQYF
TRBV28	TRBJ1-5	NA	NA	TGTGCCAGCAGCATCTCGGGTAGGCAGCCCCAGCATTTT	CASSISGRQPQHF
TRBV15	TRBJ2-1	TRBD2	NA	TGTGCCACCAGCAGAGAAGCTAGCGGGAGCCCCCCGAGCTCCTACAATGAGCAGTTCTTC	CATSREASGSPPSSYNEQFF
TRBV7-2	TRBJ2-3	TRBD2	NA	TGTGCCAGCAGCTTCCAAGCGGGAGTCCCAGATACGCAGTATTTT	CASSFQAGVPDTQYF
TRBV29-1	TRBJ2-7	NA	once	TGCAGCGCACTGTCTGCCTACGAGCAGTACTTC	CSALSAYEQYF
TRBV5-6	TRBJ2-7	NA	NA	TGTGCCAGCAGCGGTACAGGGAACGAGCAGTACTTC	CASSGTGNEQYF
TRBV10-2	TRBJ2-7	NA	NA	TGCGCCAGCAGCAGGACCTACGAGCAGTACTTC	CASSRTYEQYF
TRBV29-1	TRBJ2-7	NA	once	TGCAGCGTGCTAAGCGGCCTGAGCTCCTACGAGCAGTACTTC	CSVLSGLSSYEQYF
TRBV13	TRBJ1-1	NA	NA	TGTGCCAGCAGCTTAGGGGAGGGACGAACTGAAGCTTTCTTT	CASSLGEGRTEAFF
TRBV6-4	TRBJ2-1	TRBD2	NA	TGTGCCAGCAGTGTCGAAGGGACTAGCGGGAGCTATGAGCAGTTCTTC	CASSVEGTSGSYEQFF
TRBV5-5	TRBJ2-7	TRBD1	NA	TGTGCCAGCAGTTGGGTGGGGACAGGGACAGTTCGAGAAGTATACGAGCAGTACTTC	CASSWVGTGTVREVYEQYF
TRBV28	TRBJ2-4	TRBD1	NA	TGTGCCAGCAGTTCCTGGGATGGGACCGGGACAGATTATGGCATTCAGTACTTC	CASSSWDGTGTDYGIQYF
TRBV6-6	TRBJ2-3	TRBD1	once	TGTGCCAGCAGTTACTTTTCAGGGGGTAAAGATACGCAGTATTTT	CASSYFSGGKDTQYF
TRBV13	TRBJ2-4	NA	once	TGTGCCAGCAGCGCGAAACTAGGAGGCCAAAACATTCAGTACTTC	CASSAKLGGQNIQYF
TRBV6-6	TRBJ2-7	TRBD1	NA	TGTGCCAGCAGTTCGGGACAGGGTTACGAGCAGTACTTC	CASSSGQGYEQYF
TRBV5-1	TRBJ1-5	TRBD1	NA	TGCGCCAGCAGCGTTTCGACAGGGAGCAATCAGCCCCAGCATTTT	CASSVSTGSNQPQHF
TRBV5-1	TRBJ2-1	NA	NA	TGCGCCAGCAGCTCCCTCGCGTTTCGGTCAACCGGCGGGACCAACAATGAGCAGTTCTTC	CASSSLAFRSTGGTNNEQFF
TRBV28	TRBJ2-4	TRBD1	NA	TGTGCCAGCAGGACGGACAGGGGAATTCAGTACTTC	CASRTDRGIQYF
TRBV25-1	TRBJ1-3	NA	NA	TGTGCCAGCAGGATATCGGGGTCTGGAAACACCATATATTTT	CASRISGSGNTIYF
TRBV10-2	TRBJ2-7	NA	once	TGCGCCAGCTGGAGCGGGCCGGGCTACGAGCAGTACTTC	CASWSGPGYEQYF
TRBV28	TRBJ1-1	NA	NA	TGTGCCAGCAGTCCTACAGGGTTTTACCTCACTGAAGCTTTCTTT	CASSPTGFYLTEAFF
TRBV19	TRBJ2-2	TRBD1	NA	TGTGCCAGTAGCCCCGACAGGGGCAACACCGGGGAGCTGTTTTTT	CASSPDRGNTGELFF
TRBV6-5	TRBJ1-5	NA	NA	TGTGCCAGCAGTTACGGGGGGAGGCAGCCCCAGCATTTT	CASSYGGRQPQHF
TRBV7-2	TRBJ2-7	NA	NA	TGTGCCAGCAGCTTAGGCAGGATCACCTACGAGCAGTACTTC	CASSLGRITYEQYF
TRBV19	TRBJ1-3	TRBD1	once	TGTGCCAGTAGTCTTCCACAGGGGGCCTTTGGAAACACCATATATTTT	CASSLPQGAFGNTIYF
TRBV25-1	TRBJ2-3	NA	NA	TGTGCCAGCAGGGGTAGCACTAGCACAGATACGCAGTATTTT	CASRGSTSTDTQYF
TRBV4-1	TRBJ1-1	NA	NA	TGCGCCAGCAGCCAAAGGACAGTGAACACTGAAGCTTTCTTT	CASSQRTVNTEAFF
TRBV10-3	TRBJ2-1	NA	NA	TGTGCCATCAGTGTACCAGACAGCTCCTACAATGAGCAGTTCTTC	CAISVPDSSYNEQFF
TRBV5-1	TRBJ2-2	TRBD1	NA	TGCGCCAGCAGCTTGGGACAGGGGTATGACGGGGAGCTGTTTTTT	CASSLGQGYDGELFF
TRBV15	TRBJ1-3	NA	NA	TGTGCCACCAGCAGAGATGGTGGTGGCGGCTCTGGAAACACCATATATTTT	CATSRDGGGGSGNTIYF
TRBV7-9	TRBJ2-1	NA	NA	TGTGCCAGCAGCCGGGTACCCTACAATGAGCAGTTCTTC	CASSRVPYNEQFF
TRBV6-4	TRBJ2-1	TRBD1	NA	TGTGCCAGCGCTAGGGAGGGGACAGGGGGCAATGAGCAGTTCTTC	CASAREGTGGNEQFF
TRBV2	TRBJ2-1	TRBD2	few	TGTGCCAGCAGAGTTCTAGCGGGAGCCGACAATGAGCAGTTCTTC	CASRVLAGADNEQFF
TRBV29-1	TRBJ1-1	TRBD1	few	TGCAGCGGCTACCCGGGACAGGGGTTGAACACTGAAGCTTTCTTT	CSGYPGQGLNTEAFF
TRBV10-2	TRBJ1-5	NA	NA	TGCGCCAGCAGTGATCTCTTGCAGGGAAAAGATCAGCCCCAGCATTTT	CASSDLLQGKDQPQHF
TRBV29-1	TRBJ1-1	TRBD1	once	TGCAGCGTTCGCCGGGACAGACAAAACACTGAAGCTTTCTTT	CSVRRDRQNTEAFF
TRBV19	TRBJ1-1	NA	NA	TGTGCCAGCTCAAGGACGGGGGACACTGAAGCTTTCTTT	CASSRTGDTEAFF